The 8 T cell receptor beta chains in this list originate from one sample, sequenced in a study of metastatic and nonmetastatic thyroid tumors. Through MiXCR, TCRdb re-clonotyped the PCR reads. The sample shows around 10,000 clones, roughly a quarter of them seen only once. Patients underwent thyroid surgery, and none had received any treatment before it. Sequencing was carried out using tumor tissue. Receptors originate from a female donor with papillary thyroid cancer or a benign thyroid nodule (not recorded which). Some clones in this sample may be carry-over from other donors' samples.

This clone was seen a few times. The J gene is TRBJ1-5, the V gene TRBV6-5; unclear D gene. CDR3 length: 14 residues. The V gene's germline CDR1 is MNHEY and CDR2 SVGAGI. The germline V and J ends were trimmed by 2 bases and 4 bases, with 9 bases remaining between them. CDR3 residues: CASSYSGKNQPQHF. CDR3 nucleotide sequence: TGTGCCAGCAGTTACAGTGGTAAAAATCAGCCCCAGCATTTT.

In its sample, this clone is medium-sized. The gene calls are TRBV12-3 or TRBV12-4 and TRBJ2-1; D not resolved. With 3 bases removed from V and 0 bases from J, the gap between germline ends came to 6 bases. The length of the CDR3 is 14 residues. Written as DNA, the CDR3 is TGTGCCAGCAGTTTTGAGAGCTCCTACAATGAGCAGTTCTTC. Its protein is CASSFESSYNEQFF.

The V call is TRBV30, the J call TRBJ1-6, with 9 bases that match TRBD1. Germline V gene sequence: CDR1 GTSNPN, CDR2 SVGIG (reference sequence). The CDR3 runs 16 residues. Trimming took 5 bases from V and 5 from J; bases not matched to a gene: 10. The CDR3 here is CAWCLTGGLNNSPLHF. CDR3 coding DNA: TGTGCCTGGTGCTTGACAGGGGGTTTAAATAATTCACCCCTCCACTTT.

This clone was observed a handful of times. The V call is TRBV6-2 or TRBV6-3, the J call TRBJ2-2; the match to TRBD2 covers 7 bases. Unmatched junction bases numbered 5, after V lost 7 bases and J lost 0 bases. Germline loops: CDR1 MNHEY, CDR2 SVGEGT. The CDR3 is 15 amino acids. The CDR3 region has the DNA TGTGCCAGCAAAAAGGGGACTACGAACACCGGGGAGCTGTTTTTT. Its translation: CASKKGTTNTGELFF.

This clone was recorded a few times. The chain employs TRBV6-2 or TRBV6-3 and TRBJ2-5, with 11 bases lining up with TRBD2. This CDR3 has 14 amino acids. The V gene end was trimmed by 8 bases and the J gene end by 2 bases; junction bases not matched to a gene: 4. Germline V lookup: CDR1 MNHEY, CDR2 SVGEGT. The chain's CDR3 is CASYLAGGQETQYF. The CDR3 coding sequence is TGTGCCAGCTATCTAGCGGGAGGACAAGAGACCCAGTACTTC.

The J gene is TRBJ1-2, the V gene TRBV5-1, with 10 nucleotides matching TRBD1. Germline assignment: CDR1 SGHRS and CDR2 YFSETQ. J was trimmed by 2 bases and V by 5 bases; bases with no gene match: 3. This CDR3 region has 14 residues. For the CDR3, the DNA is TGCGCCAGCAGTAGACAGGGGGCGAACTATGGCTACACCTTC. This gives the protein CASSRQGANYGYTF. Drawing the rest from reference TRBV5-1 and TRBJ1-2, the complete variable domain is KAGVTQTPRYLIKTRGQQVTLSCSPISGHRSVSWYQQTPGQGLQFLFEYFSETQRNKGNFPGRFSGRQFSNSRSEMNVSTLELGDSALYLCASSRQGANYGYTFGSGTRLTVV.

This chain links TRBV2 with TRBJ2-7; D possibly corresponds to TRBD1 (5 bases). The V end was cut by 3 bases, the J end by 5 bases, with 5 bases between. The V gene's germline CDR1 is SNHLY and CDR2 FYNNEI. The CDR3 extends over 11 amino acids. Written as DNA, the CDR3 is TGTGCCAGCAGTGACAGGGACGAGCAGTACTTC. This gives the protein CASSDRDEQYF.

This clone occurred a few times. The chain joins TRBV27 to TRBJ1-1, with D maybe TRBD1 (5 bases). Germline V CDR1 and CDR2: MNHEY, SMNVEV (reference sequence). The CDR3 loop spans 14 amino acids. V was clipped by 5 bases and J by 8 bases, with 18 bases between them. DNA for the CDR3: TGTGCCAGCAGTCCCCTTTCCGGGGGTTCGGAAGCTTTCTTT. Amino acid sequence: CASSPLSGGSEAFF.